Each of the 5 T cell receptor beta chains below was sequenced from the same sample in a study of T-cell reconstitution after alpha-beta-depleted transplantation in children. Unique molecular identifiers were incorporated when the TCRbeta library was constructed. TCRdb recomputed calls from the PCR reads with MiXCR, one row per CDR3 protein. The data show 440,000 or so distinct CDR3 sequences, around two fifths seen once. The sequencing here drew on PBMCs, taken before TCRalphabeta/CD19-depleted stem cell transplant. The receptors originated from a girl aged 2 to 9 with aplastic anemia, due to receive a stem cell transplant.

The genes are TRBV6-1 and TRBJ1-1; 8 bases fit TRBD1. Germline CDR1 MNHNS, CDR2 SASEGT. The CDR3 has 13 residues. V shed 8 bases and J 6 bases; nucleotides not matched to a gene: 8. CDR3 DNA: TGTGCCAGCCGGGCAGGGGGCGTCTCTGAAGCTTTCTTT. It is translated as CASRAGGVSEAFF.

About this clonotype: A much larger clone lies one base from this, so it may be a read error. The chain is built from TRBV3-1 and TRBJ2-3, with 10 nucleotides matching TRBD2. Germline-derived CDR1 and CDR2 are LGHDT and YNNKEL (reference sequence). This CDR3 is built from 18 residues. This CDR3 is CAGSQGRTSGGITDTQYF. The CDR3 DNA reads TGTGCCGGCAGCCAAGGGAGGACTAGCGGAGGAATCACAGATACGCAGTATTTT.

The chain uses TRBV5-1 and TRBJ2-5, with 11 bases lining up with TRBD2. After removal of 4 bases from V and 13 bases from J, the junction contained 9 bases not matched to a gene. Per germline, CDR1 SGHRS and CDR2 YFSETQ. The CDR3 is made up of 13 amino acids. CDR3 protein: CASSRASGGRPYF. Written as DNA, the CDR3 is TGCGCCAGCAGCAGGGCTAGCGGGGGGCGGCCGTACTTC.

V usage is TRBV27 and J usage is TRBJ1-1, with 8 bases fitting TRBD1. The germline V gene has CDR1 MNHEY and CDR2 SMNVEV (reference sequence). The CDR3 is 14 amino acids. Trimming at V came to 7 bases and at J to 8 bases, leaving 12 bases not matched to a gene. CDR3 in amino acids: CASIGTGPNGEAFF. In nucleotides, the CDR3 is TGTGCCAGCATTGGGACAGGTCCTAACGGGGAAGCTTTCTTT.

V is TRBV30 and J is TRBJ2-6, with D unresolved. This CDR3 has 14 residues. Germline V gene lookup returns CDR1 GTSNPN and CDR2 SVGIG (reference sequence). With 0 bases removed from V and 2 bases from J, the gap between germline ends came to 5 bases. This CDR3 is CAWSVYTGANVLTF. DNA for the CDR3: TGTGCCTGGAGTGTCTACACTGGGGCCAACGTCCTGACTTTC.